This T cell receptor (beta chain) was documented in a study of T cells in Graves' hyperthyroidism and ophthalmopathy. Study context: Before treatment of any kind, peripheral blood was taken at initial diagnosis.

The CDR3 regions of TCR beta were amplified from RNA transcripts. RT-PCR in the first round (using the HTBI primer set) targeted the TCR CDR3. TCRdb processed the multiplex PCR reads anew with MiXCR; each CDR3 protein has one entry. The profile covers around 620,000 distinct CDR3 sequences, with 12% to 15% appearing a single time and roughly 6.9% taken by the ten largest. V dropped 0 bases and J dropped 11; count of bases not matched to a gene: 4. In germline, CDR1 is GTSNPN, CDR2 SVGIG (reference sequence). The CDR3 extends over 12 amino acids. Subjects with ophthalmopathy showed a Clinical Activity Score no lower than 3, a NOSPECS grade no lower than 4, and a duration shorter than 3 months.

The gene calls are TRBV30 and TRBJ2-3; TRBD2 agrees at 8 bases. The sample comprised blood. This clonotype was obtained from a woman aged 18-29 years with Graves' ophthalmopathy. The CDR3 bases are TGTGCCTGGAGTGTAGTCGGGAGGGAGCAGTATTTT. This encodes CAWSVVGREQYF.